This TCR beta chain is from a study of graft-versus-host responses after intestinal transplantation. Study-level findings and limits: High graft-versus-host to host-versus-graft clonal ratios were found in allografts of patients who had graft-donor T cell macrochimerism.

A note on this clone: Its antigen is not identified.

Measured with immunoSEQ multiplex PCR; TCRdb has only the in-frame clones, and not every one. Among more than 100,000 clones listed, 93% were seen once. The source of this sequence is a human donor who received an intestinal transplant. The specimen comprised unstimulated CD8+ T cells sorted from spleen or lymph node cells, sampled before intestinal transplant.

CDR3 sequence: CARRCQDCDYSNQPQHF. The CDR3 DNA reads TGTGCCAGAAGGTGCCAGGATTGTGATTATAGCAATCAGCCCCAGCATTTT. J is TRBJ1-5 and V is TRBV5-3; the D is unclear. TRBV5-3 is an ORF for which the function is uncertain. This CDR3 region has 17 residues. V was pared by 5 bases and J by 0 bases, with 18 bases between.